Below, 31 T cell receptor beta chains from the same sample are listed, as sequenced in a study of T cells in Graves' hyperthyroidism and ophthalmopathy. The source material, RNA transcripts, was used to amplify TCR beta CDR3 regions. A first-round RT-PCR of the TCR CDR3 used the HTBI primer set. TCRdb re-called the multiplex PCR reads with MiXCR, one entry per CDR3 protein. The sample has around 560,000 distinct CDR3 sequences, around 17% seen once. The sequenced material came from blood. These TCRs come from a woman aged 18-29 years with Graves' hyperthyroidism.

This rearrangement joins TRBV7-8 to TRBJ2-3; 10 bases are shared with TRBD2. The germline gives CDR1 SGHVS, CDR2 FQNEAQ. The CDR3 extends over 17 amino acids. V lost 5 bases, J lost 2 bases, and 10 bases stayed unmatched. Here the CDR3 DNA reads TGTGCCAGCAGCCCCAGCCCGACTAGCGGGCTCACAGATACGCAGTATTTT. Translation: CASSPSPTSGLTDTQYF.

The table lists this clonotype with a few counts. This sequence joins TRBV12-3 or TRBV12-4 and TRBJ2-1; 10 nucleotides align to TRBD2. This CDR3 comprises 15 residues. The junction had 8 bases not matched to a gene; V was cut back by 6 bases and J by 6 bases. The CDR3 spells CASSKGLAGANEQFF. Written as DNA, the CDR3 is TGTGCCAGCAGCAAGGGCCTAGCGGGGGCCAATGAGCAGTTCTTC.

This clonotype was picked up a small number of times. V usage is TRBV10-3 and J usage is TRBJ1-1; D remains unclear. The CDR3 has 11 residues. Germline-derived CDR1 and CDR2 are ENHRY and SYGVKD. V lost 10 bases to trimming and J lost 5 bases, with 11 bases between them. The CDR3 loop is CASRIETEAFF. CDR3 in DNA: TGTGCCAGCCGGATCGAAACTGAAGCTTTCTTT.

The J gene is TRBJ2-3, the V gene TRBV7-2, with TRBD2 identical over 9 bases. V lost 3 bases, J lost 4 bases, and 5 bases stayed unmatched. CDR3 length equals 15 residues. Germline CDR1 SGHTA, CDR2 FQGNSA. The CDR3 here is CASSFERGASDTQYF. For the CDR3, the DNA is TGTGCCAGCAGCTTCGAGCGGGGGGCCTCAGATACGCAGTATTTT.

Only a few counts were recorded for this clonotype. V is TRBV28 and J is TRBJ2-7; D gene uncertain. Trimming removed 1 base from V and 3 bases from J, with 10 bases in between. Germline lookup yields CDR1 MDHEN and CDR2 SYDVKM. The CDR3 covers 14 residues. The CDR3: CASSLFVQNYEQYF. Written as DNA, the CDR3 is TGTGCCAGCAGTTTATTTGTCCAGAACTACGAGCAGTACTTC.

Details on this clonotype: Given a much more abundant clone one base away, this may be a read error. This CDR3 fails to terminate in the conserved phenylalanine or tryptophan, so it likely reflects a read error. The V gene is TRBV4-1, the J gene TRBJ2-1; the match to TRBD2 covers 13 bases. V lost 3 bases, J lost 3 bases, and 2 bases stayed unmatched. CDR1 and CDR2 from the germline V gene are MGHRA and YSYEKL. There are 16 residues in the CDR3. CDR3 nucleotide sequence: TGCGCCAGCAGCCAGGGGACTAGCGGGAACTACAATGAGCAGTTCCTC. Encoded protein: CASSQGTSGNYNEQFL.

This clonotype came up many times. The chain uses TRBV20-1 and TRBJ1-1; D call uncertain. V was clipped by 1 base and J by 11 bases, with 14 bases between them. The germline V gene has CDR1 DFQATT and CDR2 SNEGSKA (reference sequence). The CDR3 spans 12 residues. CDR3: CSARVRKNNAFF. The CDR3 coding sequence is TGCAGTGCTAGAGTGAGGAAAAATAACGCTTTCTTT.

Many counts were recorded for this clonotype. The CDR3 protein is CASSAFAQGSYEQYF. The CDR3 DNA follows: TGTGCCAGCAGTGCGTTCGCTCAAGGCTCCTACGAGCAGTACTTC. The chain employs TRBV2 and TRBJ2-7; the D is unclear. CDR1 and CDR2 (germline): SNHLY, FYNNEI. Trimming stripped 4 bases from V and 0 bases from J, with 13 bases between. The CDR3 length is 15 residues.

The chain couples TRBV4-2 to TRBJ1-2, with a weak D call TRBD1 (6 bases). V was clipped by 0 bases and J by 4 bases, with 15 bases between them. The germline CDR1 and CDR2 sequences are LGHNA and YNFKEQ. CDR3 length: 16 amino acids. CDR3 protein: CASSQDAGGASYGYTF. CDR3 DNA: TGTGCCAGCAGCCAAGATGCGGGGGGCGCATCCTATGGCTACACCTTC.

At least ten counts were recorded for this clonotype. The chain has TRBV20-1 and TRBJ2-1, with a possible D match to TRBD1 (5 bases). V shed 3 bases and J shed 8 bases, with 14 bases lying between them. Germline CDR1 is DFQATT and CDR2 is SNEGSKA (reference sequence). The length of the CDR3 is 13 residues. The chain's CDR3 is CSASNPVGHEQFF. CDR3 bases: TGCAGTGCTAGTAACCCAGTGGGGCATGAGCAGTTCTTC.

The V call is TRBV24-1, the J call TRBJ1-3, with no clear D. The V gene's germline CDR1 is KGHDR and CDR2 SFDVKD. V was pared by 0 bases and J by 11 bases, with 4 bases between. This CDR3 has 11 residues. The DNA of the CDR3 is TGTGCCACCAGTGATTTGAGGTCCATATATTTT. Translation: CATSDLRSIYF.

This clonotype occurred a few times. The chain couples TRBV3-1 to TRBJ2-5, with 8 positions matching TRBD1. The CDR3 consists of 16 residues. CDR1 is LGHDT, CDR2 YNNKEL, per germline (reference sequence). V shed 4 bases, J shed 5 bases, and the junction held 12 bases outside the gene matches. CDR3 in amino acids: CASSLLSAGGTETQYF. The CDR3 DNA sequence: TGTGCCAGCAGCCTCTTATCGGCAGGGGGCACCGAGACCCAGTACTTC.

This clonotype was found many times. The chain joins TRBV24-1 to TRBJ1-5; D not certain. From germline, CDR1 is KGHDR and CDR2 SFDVKD. V was shortened by 4 bases and J by 0 bases, with 3 bases between the two germline ends. This CDR3 is built from 13 residues. The CDR3 nucleotides are TGTGCCACCAGTGAGGATAGCAATCAGCCCCAGCATTTT. The encoded protein is CATSEDSNQPQHF.

This clonotype was found many times. The V gene is TRBV27, the J gene TRBJ2-1; 7 nucleotides agree with TRBD2. Trimming at V came to 6 bases and at J to 4 bases, leaving 9 bases not matched to a gene. CDR3 length: 15 residues. The germline V gene has CDR1 MNHEY and CDR2 SMNVEV (reference sequence). The CDR3 DNA reads as TGTGCCAGCAGGAGGCTAGCGGAGTTATACAATGAGCAGTTCTTC. Translated: CASRRLAELYNEQFF.

V usage is TRBV5-1 and J usage is TRBJ2-4; D possibly uses TRBD1 or TRBD2 (5 bases each). The germline CDR1 and CDR2 sequences are SGHRS and YFSETQ. The CDR3 extends over 15 amino acids. The ends were cut back, 0 bases at V and 8 bases at J, with 15 bases in the middle. CDR3 bases: TGCGCCAGCAGCTTGGGAGGGGACCTTGTTGACATTCAGTACTTC. Residues: CASSLGGDLVDIQYF.

This clonotype was counted between two and nine times. The CDR3 loop reads CASSFGGAYNEQFF. The CDR3 DNA follows: TGTGCCAGCAGCTTCGGGGGGGCCTACAATGAGCAGTTCTTC. The chain uses TRBV7-6 and TRBJ2-1; 8 nucleotides agree with TRBD2. V lost 3 bases and J lost 2; bases outside the gene matches: 0. Germline-derived CDR1 and CDR2 are SGHVS and FNYEAQ. The CDR3 sequence is 14 residues long.

This clonotype was counted at least ten times. This chain joins TRBV6-1 and TRBJ1-5, with D possibly being TRBD1 (5 bases). CDR1 and CDR2 from the germline V gene are MNHNS and SASEGT. With 6 bases removed from V and 0 bases from J, the gap between germline ends came to 12 bases. The CDR3 totals 15 residues. For the CDR3, the DNA is TGTGCCAGCAGGTCCAGGGACTATAGCAATCAGCCCCAGCATTTT. Residues: CASRSRDYSNQPQHF.

This clonotype was seen more than once but under ten times. The chain uses TRBV13 and TRBJ1-2; possible D gene TRBD1, 5 bases. Germline values: CDR1 PRHDT, CDR2 FYEKMQ (reference sequence). Trimming removed 5 bases from V and 4 bases from J, with 14 bases in between. The CDR3 runs 14 residues. CDR3 DNA: TGTGCCAGCAGCCCCGAAGGGGATTTCTATGGCTACACCTTC. Amino acid sequence: CASSPEGDFYGYTF.

This clonotype was recorded many times. The J gene is TRBJ2-7, the V gene TRBV7-2; D is perhaps TRBD1 (6 bases). Germline loops: CDR1 SGHTA, CDR2 FQGNSA. The CDR3 covers 15 residues. V gave up 2 bases and J gave up 0 bases, with 11 bases separating them. CDR3 nucleotides: TGTGCCAGCAGCTTAATGGGGGCAGCCTCCTACGAGCAGTACTTC. Translated, it gives CASSLMGAASYEQYF.

Regarding this clonotype: The junction departs from germline at one end; a sequencing error may be responsible. The chain uses TRBV3-1 and TRBJ2-2, with D possibly being TRBD1 (5 bases). The CDR3 length is 15 residues. Germline-derived CDR1 and CDR2 are LGHDT and YNNKEL (reference sequence). CDR3 amino acids: CAGSQLGQSTGELFF. CDR3 DNA sequence: TGTGCCGGCAGTCAACTTGGACAATCCACCGGGGAGCTGTTTTTT.

This clonotype has ten or more counts. The chain carries TRBV20-1 and TRBJ1-2; no reliable D call. This CDR3 comprises 14 residues. Germline CDR1 is DFQATT and CDR2 is SNEGSKA (reference sequence). Trimming removed 5 bases at V and 2 bases at J, with 15 bases between. CDR3 residues: CSAPDGVSNYGYTF. For the CDR3, the DNA is TGCAGTGCTCCAGACGGGGTTTCAAACTATGGCTACACCTTC.

This clonotype was seen at least ten times. The chain couples TRBV12-3 or TRBV12-4 to TRBJ2-5, with 8 bases lining up with TRBD2. J gave up 3 bases and V 8 bases, and 8 bases lay outside the gene matches. This CDR3 contains 14 residues. The CDR3 loop is CASRSGSLEETQYF. CDR3 coding DNA: TGTGCCAGCCGGAGCGGGAGCCTCGAAGAGACCCAGTACTTC.

In DNA form, the CDR3 reads TGTGCCAGCAGCTTAGGTTGGACAGGGGAAGGAGGCTATGGCTACACCTTC. Protein product: CASSLGWTGEGGYGYTF. This chain connects TRBV7-2 to TRBJ1-2, with TRBD1 matching 9 bases. The V gene's germline CDR1 is SGHTA and CDR2 FQGNSA. Trimming took 1 base from V and 4 from J; bases not matched to a gene: 10. The CDR3 runs 17 residues.

The chain uses TRBV5-5 and TRBJ2-4; TRBD1 might be the D (5 bases). Trimming took off 5 bases at V and 10 bases at J, with 16 bases between the two ends. The CDR3 totals 13 residues. Germline-derived CDR1 and CDR2 are SGHKS and YYEKEE (reference sequence). CDR3 loop: CASRPHQGTIQYF. The CDR3 bases are TGTGCCAGCAGACCCCACCAGGGCACAATTCAGTACTTC.

The gene calls are TRBV11-3 and TRBJ2-7; D gene uncertain. Germline CDR1 reads SGHNT; CDR2 reads YENEEA. The CDR3 runs 16 residues. Trimming left V 2 bases short and J 0 bases short, with 14 bases between. The CDR3 region is CASSLKGWQSSYEQYF. The CDR3 DNA follows: TGTGCCAGCAGCTTAAAGGGATGGCAAAGCTCCTACGAGCAGTACTTC.

This clonotype was seen at least ten times. J is TRBJ2-7 and V is TRBV20-1; 7 bases fit TRBD1. This CDR3 comprises 13 residues. With 4 bases clipped from V and 4 bases from J, the junction kept 7 bases outside the gene matches. CDR1 and CDR2 (germline): DFQATT, SNEGSKA (reference sequence). The CDR3 sequence is CSAIQGRFYEQYF. The CDR3 region has the DNA TGCAGTGCTATACAGGGGAGATTTTACGAGCAGTACTTC.

In this sample, this clonotype turned up many times. The chain uses TRBV10-1 and TRBJ1-2; D unresolved. The V and J ends lost 0 bases and 2 bases respectively, with 4 bases between them. CDR1 and CDR2 from the germline V gene are WNHNN and SYGVQD (reference sequence). The length of the CDR3 is 13 residues. Here the CDR3 reads CASSESKNYGYTF. The CDR3 coding sequence is TGCGCCAGCAGTGAGTCGAAAAACTATGGCTACACCTTC.

V usage is TRBV20-1 and J usage is TRBJ2-7; 10 positions match TRBD2. Germline loops: CDR1 DFQATT, CDR2 SNEGSKA (reference sequence). Unmatched junction bases numbered 8, after V lost 6 bases and J lost 3 bases. CDR3 length: 14 amino acids. The CDR3 DNA sequence: TGCAGTGCCCAAAGCGGGAGGGCCTTCTACGAGCAGTACTTC. Translated: CSAQSGRAFYEQYF.

This chain links TRBV10-3 with TRBJ1-3; D gene unclear. The CDR3 is made up of 14 amino acids. Between the trimmed V and J ends, which lost 6 bases and 2 bases, there was a span of 11 bases. Germline values: CDR1 ENHRY, CDR2 SYGVKD. This CDR3 is CAIRGSEAGNTIYF. CDR3 nucleotide sequence: TGTGCCATCAGGGGGTCAGAAGCTGGAAACACCATATATTTT.

This clonotype was picked up a small number of times. The rearrangement links TRBV29-1 to TRBJ1-4, with 7 positions matching TRBD1. CDR3 length equals 13 residues. J gave up 4 bases and V 5 bases, and 4 bases lay outside the gene matches. CDR1 and CDR2 (germline): SQVTM, ANQGSEA. This CDR3 reads CSVPGTDNEKLFF. The DNA of the CDR3 is TGCAGCGTTCCCGGGACAGATAATGAAAAACTGTTTTTT.

Many counts were recorded for this clonotype. The genes are TRBV7-8 and TRBJ2-2; no clear D. The CDR3 is made up of 14 amino acids. V lost 6 bases and J 7 bases, leaving 15 bases between the germline ends. Germline CDR1 is SGHVS and CDR2 is FQNEAQ. Written as DNA, the CDR3 is TGTGCCAGCAGATTCGGTCGGATCGGCGGGGAGCTGTTTTTT. The encoded protein is CASRFGRIGGELFF.